What follows are 29 T cell receptor beta chains derived from one specimen sequenced in a study of T cell responses to AZD1222 COVID-19 vaccine. The table came from immunoSEQ multiplex PCR; TCRdb's copy has only in-frame clones and leaves some out. Of fewer than 150,000 clones in the sample, about 89% were seen once. Sample: peripheral blood, taken on day 0 of AZD1222 vaccination. The source of these receptors is an adult in good health.

The table lists this clone with a count of one. This chain links TRBV28 with TRBJ2-6; D unclear. Germline V lookup: CDR1 MDHEN, CDR2 SYDVKM. The length of the CDR3 is 13 residues. V lost 8 bases and J lost 2, with 7 bases in between. DNA of the CDR3: TGTGCCAGCTCAGAAGCTGGGGCCAACGTCCTGACTTTC. This sequence encodes CASSEAGANVLTF.

The chain has TRBV5-5 and TRBJ1-3, with a possible D match to TRBD1 (5 bases). This CDR3 comprises 13 residues. The germline V and J ends were trimmed by 2 bases and 8 bases, with 11 bases remaining between them. Germline assignment: CDR1 SGHKS and CDR2 YYEKEE (reference sequence). The CDR3 coding sequence is TGTGCCAGCAGCTTACTACCGGGGGACACCATATATTTT. Residues: CASSLLPGDTIYF.

This clone was observed a few times. The chain recombines TRBV7-2 with TRBJ2-7; 7 bases agree with TRBD2. V trimming: 0 bases; J trimming: 2 bases; junction bases outside the gene matches: 13. This CDR3 has 18 amino acids. Germline lookup yields CDR1 SGHTA and CDR2 FQGNSA. The CDR3 is CASSLAPGHAGVPYEQYF. The CDR3 bases are TGTGCCAGCAGCTTAGCGCCAGGACATGCGGGGGTCCCCTACGAGCAGTACTTC.

The chain has TRBV19 and TRBJ2-2, with 9 bases that match TRBD1. Looked up from germline, CDR1 is LNHDA and CDR2 is SQIVND (reference sequence). The ends lost 10 bases at V and 6 bases at J; junction bases unmatched: 9. The CDR3 totals 14 residues. The CDR3 DNA follows: TGTGCCACCCCCAGGACAGGGGATTCCGGGGAGCTGTTTTTT. Protein: CATPRTGDSGELFF. Full variable domain (rest looked up from reference TRBV19 and TRBJ2-2): DGGITQSPKYLFRKEGQNVTLSCEQNLNHDAMYWYRQDPGQGLRLIYYSQIVNDFQKGDIAEGYSVSREKKESFPLTVTSAQKNPTAFYLCATPRTGDSGELFFGEGSRLTVL.

V is TRBV7-9 and J is TRBJ1-1; 7 positions agree with TRBD1. The CDR3 has 15 residues. Germline-derived CDR1 and CDR2 are SEHNR and FQNEAQ (reference sequence). The junction had 6 bases not matched to a gene; V was cut back by 5 bases and J by 0 bases. The CDR3 bases are TGTGCCAGCAGCCGGGACAGTTTCCTGAACACTGAAGCTTTCTTT. Protein: CASSRDSFLNTEAFF.

The chain carries TRBV28 and TRBJ1-2, with D possibly TRBD1 on 6 matching bases. The CDR3 spans 13 residues. V lost 4 bases and J lost 7, with 13 bases in between. The germline gives CDR1 MDHEN, CDR2 SYDVKM. CDR3 bases: TGTGCCAGCAGTTCCCCAGGGGTTGGTGGCTACACCTTC. It yields the protein CASSSPGVGGYTF.

CDR3 residues: CASSIQGGRTRYYGYTF. The CDR3 DNA sequence: TGTGCCAGTAGTATTCAAGGGGGCAGGACCCGATACTATGGCTACACCTTC. The chain uses TRBV19 and TRBJ1-2; 7 nucleotides agree with TRBD1. Unmatched junction bases numbered 13, after V lost 3 bases and J lost 3 bases. The V gene's germline CDR1 is LNHDA and CDR2 SQIVND (reference sequence). This CDR3 comprises 17 residues.

The chain recombines TRBV6-2 or TRBV6-3 with TRBJ2-7; D is perhaps TRBD1 (6 bases). CDR3 length equals 16 residues. The V gene lost 5 bases and the J gene lost 4 bases, with 21 bases spanning the gap. The germline V gene has CDR1 MNHEY and CDR2 SVGEGT. CDR3 in DNA: TGTGCCAGCAGTAATCTCCCCGGGGACATTTGGTACGAGCAGTACTTC. Translating it yields CASSNLPGDIWYEQYF.

The CDR3 region is CASSGDGETQYF. CDR3 sequence (DNA): TGTGCCAGCAGTGGGGACGGGGAGACCCAGTACTTC. V usage is TRBV2 and J usage is TRBJ2-5; D possibly matches TRBD1 or TRBD2 (5 bases each). The CDR3 has 12 residues. The germline CDR1 and CDR2 sequences are SNHLY and FYNNEI. The ends were cut back, 4 bases at V and 5 bases at J, with 8 bases in the middle.

The J gene is TRBJ1-4, the V gene TRBV2; TRBD1 matches at 7 bases. V trimming: 6 bases; J trimming: 6 bases; junction bases outside the gene matches: 7. Germline CDR1 reads SNHLY; CDR2 reads FYNNEI. This CDR3 is built from 14 residues. The CDR3 spells CASRERQGDEKLFF. Written as DNA, the CDR3 is TGTGCCAGCAGAGAAAGACAGGGTGATGAAAAACTGTTTTTT.

The chain recombines TRBV19 with TRBJ1-4; D gene ambiguous. There are 17 residues in the CDR3. Germline V gives CDR1 LNHDA, CDR2 SQIVND (reference sequence). V lost 4 bases and J lost 2, with 17 bases in between. In DNA form, the CDR3 reads TGTGCCAGTAGTAAAGCCCTTCAGCTACTCACTAATGAAAAACTGTTTTTT. This translates into CASSKALQLLTNEKLFF.

The chain combines TRBV29-1 with TRBJ2-7; D is ambiguous. V lost 6 bases and J 5 bases, leaving 20 bases between the germline ends. CDR1 and CDR2 from the germline V gene are SQVTM and ANQGSEA. CDR3 length: 14 residues. The CDR3 region is CSVKDVSKPHEQYF. The CDR3 DNA is TGCAGCGTGAAAGATGTCTCCAAGCCCCACGAGCAGTACTTC.

The chain combines TRBV29-1 with TRBJ2-1; 8 nucleotides align to TRBD1. Trimming at V came to 3 bases and at J to 6 bases, leaving 4 bases not matched to a gene. Germline lookup yields CDR1 SQVTM and CDR2 ANQGSEA. This CDR3 region has 13 residues. The CDR3 spells CSVDQTGANEQFF. The CDR3, as DNA: TGCAGCGTTGATCAGACAGGGGCCAATGAGCAGTTCTTC.

CDR3 DNA: TGCAGCTCCAGGACGGGCGAAAAACTGTTTTTT. It codes for CSSRTGEKLFF. The V call is TRBV29-1, the J call TRBJ1-4; D is ambiguous. Trimming pared 8 bases from V and 8 bases from J, leaving 12 bases between. CDR1 is SQVTM, CDR2 ANQGSEA, per germline. The CDR3 runs 11 residues.

This chain connects TRBV9 to TRBJ1-2, with 8 bases aligning to TRBD1. V lost 4 bases, J lost 0 bases, and 2 bases stayed unmatched. CDR3 length: 14 amino acids. Germline CDR1 and CDR2: SGDLS and YYNGEE. CDR3 amino acids: CASSRTGTNYGYTF. The DNA of the CDR3 is TGTGCCAGCAGCAGGACAGGGACTAACTATGGCTACACCTTC.

The V gene is TRBV19, the J gene TRBJ1-5; unclear D gene. This CDR3 spans 12 amino acids. Trimming took 3 bases from V and 7 from J, leaving 7 bases between them. Germline loops: CDR1 LNHDA, CDR2 SQIVND (reference sequence). In DNA form, the CDR3 reads TGTGCCAGTAGTATTTTCGGGCAGCCCCAGCATTTT. Its protein product is CASSIFGQPQHF.

V and J are TRBV6-5 and TRBJ1-2; D is ambiguous. The CDR3 is 11 amino acids. The germline V gene encodes CDR1 MNHEY and CDR2 SVGAGI. Trimming removed 8 bases from V and 4 bases from J, with 8 bases in between. The CDR3 here is CASGSGYGYTF. In nucleotides, the CDR3 is TGTGCCAGCGGGTCCGGCTATGGCTACACCTTC.

The genes are TRBV28 and TRBJ1-2; D may be TRBD1 (5 bases). Per germline, CDR1 MDHEN and CDR2 SYDVKM. V lost 3 bases, J lost 5 bases, and 16 bases lay in between. CDR3 length equals 15 residues. This chain's CDR3 is CASSLSGQGNYGYTF. CDR3 bases: TGTGCCAGCAGTTTGTCCGGCCAGGGTAATTATGGCTACACCTTC.

This CDR3 is CAWSDGYPPYAFF. In DNA, the CDR3 is TGTGCCTGGAGTGACGGATATCCTCCGTACGCTTTCTTT. The chain employs TRBV30 and TRBJ1-1, with D hard to call. Germline CDR1 reads GTSNPN; CDR2 reads SVGIG (reference sequence). This CDR3 has 13 amino acids. Trimming removed 1 base at V and 11 bases at J, with 17 bases between.

This clone has just a few counts. This sequence joins TRBV4-2 and TRBJ2-2; D may correspond to TRBD1 or TRBD2 (6 bases each). This CDR3 spans 15 amino acids. V dropped 0 bases and J dropped 4 bases, with 9 bases sitting between them. Germline V gives CDR1 LGHNA, CDR2 YNFKEQ. This CDR3 reads CASSQEGGLTGELFF. The CDR3 region has the DNA TGTGCCAGCAGCCAAGAAGGGGGGCTCACCGGGGAGCTGTTTTTT.

This clone was picked up one time. The chain is built from TRBV28 and TRBJ2-1, with 8 nucleotides matching TRBD1. The junction had 9 bases not matched to a gene; V was cut back by 5 bases and J by 3 bases. The CDR3 is made up of 16 amino acids. Germline V gene data show CDR1 as MDHEN and CDR2 as SYDVKM. CDR3: CASSGRQGKNYNEQFF. The CDR3 DNA reads TGTGCCAGCAGTGGGCGACAGGGGAAAAACTACAATGAGCAGTTCTTC. Full variable domain (remainder filled in from reference TRBV28 and TRBJ2-1): DVKVTQSSRYLVKRTGEKVFLECVQDMDHENMFWYRQDPGLGLRLIYFSYDVKMKEKGDIPEGYSVSREKKERFSLILESASTNQTSMYLCASSGRQGKNYNEQFFGPGTRLTVL.

Details on this clone: One end of the junction varies from germline; a read error may be responsible. This chain links TRBV11-2 with TRBJ1-2, with D possibly matching TRBD1 (6 bases). The CDR3 is 12 residues long. CDR1 SGHAT and CDR2 FQNNGV come from the germline V gene. For the CDR3, the DNA is TGTGCCAGCAGCTTCCACTACAGGGCCGAAAACTTC. Translation: CASSFHYRAENF. The whole variable domain, remainder taken from reference TRBV11-2 and TRBJ1-2, is EAGVAQSPRYKIIEKRQSVAFWCNPISGHATLYWYQQILGQGPKLLIQFQNNGVVDDSQLPKDRFSAERLKGVDSTLKIQPAKLEDSAVYLCASSFHYRAENFGSGTRLTVV.

The V gene is TRBV19, the J gene TRBJ2-2, with 10 bases matching TRBD2. CDR1 and CDR2 (germline): LNHDA, SQIVND (reference sequence). There are 15 residues in the CDR3. V shed 4 bases and J 6 bases; nucleotides not matched to a gene: 5. In DNA form, the CDR3 reads TGTGCCAGTAGTACTAGCGGGAGTGGGGCCGGGGAGCTGTTTTTT. It specifies CASSTSGSGAGELFF.

This sequence joins TRBV2 and TRBJ1-3; D is uncertain. Germline V gene sequence: CDR1 SNHLY, CDR2 FYNNEI. With 9 bases removed from V and 4 bases from J, the gap between germline ends came to 22 bases. The CDR3 sequence is 16 residues long. The CDR3 DNA reads TGTGCCAGTCCCCGAGAACCAGGTTCGTCCGGAAACACCATATATTTT. The encoded protein is CASPREPGSSGNTIYF.

The chain carries TRBV5-5 and TRBJ2-7; TRBD2 aligns across 11 bases. After removal of 4 bases from V and 5 bases from J, the junction contained 8 bases not matched to a gene. Germline values: CDR1 SGHKS, CDR2 YYEKEE (reference sequence). CDR3 length equals 15 residues. The CDR3 reads CASSTHSGRANEQYF. Here the CDR3 DNA reads TGTGCCAGCAGCACTCATAGCGGGAGGGCAAACGAGCAGTACTTC.

A word on this clone: At one boundary the junction diverges from the germline segment, which might be a read error. The chain carries TRBV5-1 and TRBJ2-2, with 10 bases matching TRBD2. The CDR3 is 16 residues long. Germline V gene lookup returns CDR1 SGHRS and CDR2 YFSETQ. CDR3 sequence reads: CARSLLSGGAVGELFF. In DNA form, the CDR3 reads TGCGCCCGCAGCTTGTTGAGCGGGGGGGCAGTCGGGGAGCTGTTTTTT. Complete variable domain (other parts from reference TRBV5-1 and TRBJ2-2): KAGVTQTPRYLIKTRGQQVTLSCSPISGHRSVSWYQQTPGQGLQFLFEYFSETQRNKGNFPGRFSGRQFSNSRSEMNVSTLELGDSALYLCARSLLSGGAVGELFFGEGSRLTVL.

Written as DNA, the CDR3 is TGCGCCAGCAGCCAAGCGCGAGAGACCCAGTACTTC. As protein: CASSQARETQYF. The V gene is TRBV4-1, the J gene TRBJ2-5; D gene ambiguous. CDR1 and CDR2 from the germline V gene are MGHRA and YSYEKL. Deletions cut 1 base from V and 4 bases from J, with 4 bases between. This CDR3 has 12 residues.

The chain recombines TRBV2 with TRBJ1-5; D is possibly TRBD1 (6 bases). Germline V gives CDR1 SNHLY, CDR2 FYNNEI. The length of the CDR3 is 16 residues. V was shortened by 1 base and J by 3 bases, with 13 bases between the two germline ends. CDR3 nucleotides: TGTGCCAGCAGTGAAGTCCAGGGGACCCCCAATCAGCCCCAGCATTTT. Its protein product is CASSEVQGTPNQPQHF.

The V and J genes are TRBV6-6 and TRBJ2-2; a possible D gene is TRBD1 (6 bases). CDR1 is MNHNY, CDR2 SVGAGI, per germline (reference sequence). Trimming stripped 2 bases from V and 0 bases from J, with 7 bases between. CDR3 length: 15 amino acids. This chain's CDR3 is CASSYGTTNTGELFF. CDR3 DNA sequence: TGTGCCAGCAGTTACGGGACAACGAACACCGGGGAGCTGTTTTTT.